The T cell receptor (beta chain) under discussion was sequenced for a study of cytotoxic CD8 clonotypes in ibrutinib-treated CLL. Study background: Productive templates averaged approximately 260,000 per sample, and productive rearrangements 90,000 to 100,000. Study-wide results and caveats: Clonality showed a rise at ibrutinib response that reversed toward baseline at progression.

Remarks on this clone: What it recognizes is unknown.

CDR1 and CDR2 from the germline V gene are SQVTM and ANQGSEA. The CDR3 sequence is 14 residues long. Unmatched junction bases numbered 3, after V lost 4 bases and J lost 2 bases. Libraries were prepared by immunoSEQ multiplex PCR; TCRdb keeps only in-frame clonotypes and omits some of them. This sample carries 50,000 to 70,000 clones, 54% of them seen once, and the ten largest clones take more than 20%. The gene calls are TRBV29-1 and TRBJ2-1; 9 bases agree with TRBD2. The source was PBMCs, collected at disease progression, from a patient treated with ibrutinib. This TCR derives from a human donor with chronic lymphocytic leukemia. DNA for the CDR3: TGCAGCGTTGTTTCTAGCGGGACCTACAATGAGCAGTTCTTC. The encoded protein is CSVVSSGTYNEQFF.